Listed below are T cell receptor beta chains from one sample, sequenced in a study of brain T cells in children with intractable seizures. Libraries were prepared by immunoSEQ multiplex PCR; TCRdb keeps only in-frame clonotypes and omits some of them. The data show under 45,000 clones, about nine tenths seen once. The sample here was peripheral blood, taken at surgery. Receptors were obtained from a girl aged 2 to 9 with tuberous sclerosis and intractable seizures. Each CDR3 is given with its conserved first and last residue.

v_call cdr3_length cdr3_aa
TRBV18 16 CASSPLSTANTGELFF
TRBV11-2 13 CASSADLSAEAFF
TRBV7-2 13 CASRSYSSETQYF
TRBV27 16 CASSLSINQGLETQYF
TRBV5-1 15 CASSWGQSGANVLTF
TRBV12-3/TRBV12-4 13 CASSPPAVYPQYF
TRBV29-1 12 CSVEGQGYEQYF
TRBV10-2 14 CASSEDRINSPLHF
TRBV27 14 CASRPGTVDGELFF
TRBV7-9 12 CASSQSYNEQFF
TRBV9 12 CASTGPGNTIYF
TRBV6-5 13 CASRLGRNYGYTF
TRBV5-1 14 CASSLIPGSYGYTF
TRBV3-1/TRBV3-2 12 CASSWERTEAFF
TRBV9 12 CASSVEGTEQYF
TRBV9 15 CASSQELAGKGTQYF
TRBV24-1 16 CATSDSRGTYTDTQYF
TRBV5-4 16 CASSPRPGLTYNEQFF
TRBV5-1 14 CASSLGFDYNEQFF
TRBV6-4 15 CASSASTNANTEAFF
TRBV6-5 15 CASSSKDGILTEAFF
TRBV12-3/TRBV12-4 13 CASSFGVGGGYTF
TRBV5-8 15 CASSLAGVKGNEQFF
TRBV2 13 CASQRDPYNEQFF
TRBV10-3 13 CAINDLEGTEAFF
TRBV5-1 16 CASRSGTEVSKNIQYF
TRBV27 15 CASSLGTDANQPQHF
TRBV21-1 16 CASSKARLRSNQPQHF
TRBV7-2 12 CASSPGTGKAFF
TRBV6-5 11 CASRQGHGYTF
TRBV5-1 14 CASSSGGANTEAFF
TRBV19 13 CASSIQLNTEAFF
TRBV5-1 17 CASSLGTGTTNTGELFF